This passage covers 10 T cell receptor beta chains from one sample sequenced in a study of blood T cell repertoires in COVID-19. Clones were sequenced by immunoSEQ multiplex PCR, and TCRdb holds only the in-frame ones, with some missing. Of more than 100,000 clones in the sample, 86% are singletons; the top ten hold around 4.7%. Specimen: peripheral blood. Receptors originate from a man aged 35 to 55 with acute or convalescent COVID-19.

The chain links TRBV9 to TRBJ1-4, with 8 nucleotides matching TRBD1. CDR1 SGDLS and CDR2 YYNGEE come from the germline V gene. V lost 4 bases to trimming and J lost 7 bases; unmatched junction nucleotides: 9. The CDR3 runs to 15 residues. CDR3 nucleotide sequence: TGTGCCAGCAGCCAAACGACAGGGGAGGCTGAAAAACTGTTTTTT. This gives the protein CASSQTTGEAEKLFF. The whole variable domain, filled in from reference TRBV9 and TRBJ1-4, reads DSGVTQTPKHLITATGQRVTLRCSPRSGDLSVYWYQQSLDQGLQFLIQYYNGEERAKGNILERFSAQQFPDLHSELNLSSLELGDSALYFCASSQTTGEAEKLFFGSGTQLSVL.

The chain links TRBV5-1 to TRBJ2-4; 7 bases line up with TRBD1. Unmatched junction bases numbered 22, after V lost 4 bases and J lost 0 bases. The CDR3 is made up of 21 amino acids. Germline assignment: CDR1 SGHRS and CDR2 YFSETQ. The CDR3 is CASSPNPGQPGVTLAKNIQYF. The CDR3 nucleotides are TGCGCCAGCAGCCCCAACCCGGGACAGCCTGGGGTTACGTTAGCCAAAAACATTCAGTACTTC. The full variable domain, in which reference TRBV5-1 and TRBJ2-4 provide the parts outside the CDR3, is KAGVTQTPRYLIKTRGQQVTLSCSPISGHRSVSWYQQTPGQGLQFLFEYFSETQRNKGNFPGRFSGRQFSNSRSEMNVSTLELGDSALYLCASSPNPGQPGVTLAKNIQYFGAGTRLSVL.

V usage is TRBV27 and J usage is TRBJ1-6; 7 bases align to TRBD1. Per germline, CDR1 MNHEY and CDR2 SMNVEV (reference sequence). The CDR3 length is 15 residues. V lost 6 bases, J lost 5 bases, and 7 bases stayed unmatched. The CDR3 spells CASRTGTDNNSPLHF. The CDR3 DNA sequence: TGTGCCAGCAGGACCGGGACAGACAATAATTCACCCCTCCACTTT.

The chain couples TRBV29-1 to TRBJ1-1, with 8 bases matching TRBD1. Germline V gives CDR1 SQVTM, CDR2 ANQGSEA. The CDR3 spans 13 residues. J was trimmed by 2 bases and V by 6 bases; bases with no gene match: 5. CDR3 protein: CSVGTGPNTEAFF. The CDR3 bases are TGCAGCGTGGGGACAGGCCCAAACACTGAAGCTTTCTTT.

The rearrangement links TRBV5-1 to TRBJ2-1; the D is unclear. CDR1 and CDR2 from the germline V gene are SGHRS and YFSETQ. Trimming removed 0 bases at V and 5 bases at J, with 12 bases between. This CDR3 region has 15 residues. Here the CDR3 DNA reads TGCGCCAGCAGCTTGGAAGCTCCGCGCCACAATGAGCAGTTCTTC. Protein: CASSLEAPRHNEQFF.

This sequence joins TRBV11-3 and TRBJ2-7; a weak D match, TRBD2 (5 bases). V lost 1 base and J 5 bases, leaving 9 bases between the germline ends. The CDR3 covers 13 residues. The germline V gene encodes CDR1 SGHNT and CDR2 YENEEA. CDR3 loop: CASSLGRVDEQYF. CDR3 nucleotide sequence: TGTGCCAGCAGCTTAGGGCGGGTAGACGAGCAGTACTTC.

The chain couples TRBV7-2 to TRBJ2-3; TRBD2 matches at 9 bases. Germline lookup yields CDR1 SGHTA and CDR2 FQGNSA. The length of the CDR3 is 14 residues. Trimming removed 2 bases from V and 5 bases from J; junction bases left unmatched: 2. Here the CDR3 DNA reads TGTGCCAGCAGCTTAATTAGCGGGGGAGATACGCAGTATTTT. Translated: CASSLISGGDTQYF.

The chain joins TRBV7-2 to TRBJ2-3; the match to TRBD1 covers 8 bases. With 5 bases clipped from V and 3 bases from J, the junction kept 4 bases outside the gene matches. In germline, CDR1 is SGHTA, CDR2 FQGNSA. The CDR3 is 14 residues long. The DNA for the CDR3 is TGTGCCAGCAGCCTAACAGGGGGAACAGATACGCAGTATTTT. Translating it yields CASSLTGGTDTQYF.

This CDR3 is CASSSVQGVSGYTF. CDR3 in DNA: TGTGCCAGCAGTTCTGTGCAGGGTGTGAGCGGCTACACCTTC. This chain joins TRBV27 and TRBJ1-2, with D maybe TRBD1 (5 bases). CDR1 is MNHEY and CDR2 is SMNVEV in the germline V gene (reference sequence). V was cut by 4 bases and J by 8 bases, with 17 bases left in between. CDR3 size: 14 residues.

This chain uses TRBV9 with TRBJ2-2; the D gene is possibly TRBD1 (6 bases). There are 14 residues in the CDR3. Germline loops: CDR1 SGDLS, CDR2 YYNGEE. Trimming took 4 bases from V and 1 from J, leaving 8 bases between them. The CDR3 DNA follows: TGTGCCAGCAGCTTGACAGGGAACACCGGGGAGCTGTTTTTT. This sequence encodes CASSLTGNTGELFF. Full variable domain (rest looked up from reference TRBV9 and TRBJ2-2): DSGVTQTPKHLITATGQRVTLRCSPRSGDLSVYWYQQSLDQGLQFLIQYYNGEERAKGNILERFSAQQFPDLHSELNLSSLELGDSALYFCASSLTGNTGELFFGEGSRLTVL.